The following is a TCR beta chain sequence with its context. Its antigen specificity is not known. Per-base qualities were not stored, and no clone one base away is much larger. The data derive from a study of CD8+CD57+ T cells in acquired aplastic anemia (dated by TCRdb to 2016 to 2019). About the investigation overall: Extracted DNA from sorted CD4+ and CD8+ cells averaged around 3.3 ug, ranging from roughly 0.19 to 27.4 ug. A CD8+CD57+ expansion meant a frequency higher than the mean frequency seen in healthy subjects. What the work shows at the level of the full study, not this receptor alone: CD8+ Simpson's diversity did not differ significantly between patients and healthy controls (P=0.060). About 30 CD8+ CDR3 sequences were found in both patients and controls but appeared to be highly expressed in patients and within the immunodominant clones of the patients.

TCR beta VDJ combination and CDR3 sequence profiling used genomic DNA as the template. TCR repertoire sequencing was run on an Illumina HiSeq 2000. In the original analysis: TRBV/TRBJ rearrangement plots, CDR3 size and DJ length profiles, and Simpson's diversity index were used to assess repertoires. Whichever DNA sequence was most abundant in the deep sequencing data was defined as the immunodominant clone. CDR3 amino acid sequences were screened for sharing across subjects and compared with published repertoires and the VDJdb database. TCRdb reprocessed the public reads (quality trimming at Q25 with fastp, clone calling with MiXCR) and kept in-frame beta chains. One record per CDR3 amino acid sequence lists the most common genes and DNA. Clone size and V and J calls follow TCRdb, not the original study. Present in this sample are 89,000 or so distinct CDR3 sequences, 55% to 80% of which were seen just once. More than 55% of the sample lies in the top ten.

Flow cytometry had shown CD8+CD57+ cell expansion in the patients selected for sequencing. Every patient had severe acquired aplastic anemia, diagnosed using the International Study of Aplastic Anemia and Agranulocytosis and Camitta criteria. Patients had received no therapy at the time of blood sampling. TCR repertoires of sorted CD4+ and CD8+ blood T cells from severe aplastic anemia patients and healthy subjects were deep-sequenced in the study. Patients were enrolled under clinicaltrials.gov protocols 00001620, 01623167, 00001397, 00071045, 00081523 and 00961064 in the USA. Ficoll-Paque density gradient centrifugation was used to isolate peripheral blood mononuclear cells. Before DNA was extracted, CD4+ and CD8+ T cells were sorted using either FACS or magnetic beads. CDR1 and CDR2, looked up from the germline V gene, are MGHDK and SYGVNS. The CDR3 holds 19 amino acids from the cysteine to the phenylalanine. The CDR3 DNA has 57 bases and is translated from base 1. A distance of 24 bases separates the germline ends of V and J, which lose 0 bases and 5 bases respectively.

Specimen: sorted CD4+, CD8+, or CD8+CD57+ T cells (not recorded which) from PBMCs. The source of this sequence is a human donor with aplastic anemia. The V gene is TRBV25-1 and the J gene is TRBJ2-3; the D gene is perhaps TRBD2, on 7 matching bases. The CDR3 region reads CASSEYRGGTAGWIDTQYF. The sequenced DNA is TGTGCCAGCAGTGAATATAGGGGGGGGACGGCCGGGTGGATAGATACGCAGTATTTT.